The clone carrying this T cell receptor beta chain was observed at least ten times. During its preparation, the TCRbeta library received unique molecular identifiers. In TCRdb, the PCR reads were re-called with MiXCR into one record per CDR3 protein. The sample shows 100,000 to 120,000 distinct CDR3 sequences, over 9% of them seen only once. V gave up 4 bases and J gave up 1 base, with 13 bases separating them. CDR1 is SQVTM, CDR2 ANQGSEA, per germline. The CDR3 is 14 residues long. This entry comes from a study of T-cell reconstitution after alpha-beta-depleted transplantation in children. This receptor was identified in a human donor who donated a stem cell graft to a child with acute lymphoblastic leukemia. V gene TRBV29-1 combines with J gene TRBJ2-5, with D possibly matching TRBD2 (5 bases). The specimen comprised PBMCs from the stem cell graft donor, sampled from the stem cell graft. CDR3 nucleotides: TGCAGCGTTGGGGGAGACCTCCGCCAAGAGACCCAGTACTTC. Amino acids: CSVGGDLRQETQYF.